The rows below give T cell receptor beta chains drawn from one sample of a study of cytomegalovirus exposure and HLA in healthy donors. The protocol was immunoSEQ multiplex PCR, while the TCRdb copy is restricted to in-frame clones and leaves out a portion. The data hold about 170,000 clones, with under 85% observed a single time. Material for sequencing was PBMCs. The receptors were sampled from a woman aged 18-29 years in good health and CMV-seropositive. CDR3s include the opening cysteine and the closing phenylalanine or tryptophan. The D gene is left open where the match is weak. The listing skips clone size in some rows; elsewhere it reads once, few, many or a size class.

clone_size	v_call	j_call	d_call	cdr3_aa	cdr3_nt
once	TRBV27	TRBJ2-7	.	CASSLGPPVSDEQYF	TGTGCCAGCAGTTTGGGGCCCCCTGTTTCCGACGAGCAGTACTTC
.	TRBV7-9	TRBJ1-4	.	CAAREVEKKLFF	TGTGCCGCCAGGGAAGTGGAAAAAAAACTGTTTTTT
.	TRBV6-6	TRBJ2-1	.	CASSVDDLDEQFF	TGTGCCAGCAGTGTAGACGACTTAGATGAGCAGTTCTTC
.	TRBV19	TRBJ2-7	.	CASSIDSGGISYEQYF	TGTGCCAGTAGTATAGATTCCGGCGGGATCTCCTACGAGCAGTACTTC
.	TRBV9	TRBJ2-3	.	CASSPTIQGRGGDTQYF	TGTGCCAGCAGCCCAACAATACAGGGTCGAGGGGGAGATACGCAGTATTTT
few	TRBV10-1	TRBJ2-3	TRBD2	CASSSGLAGGIDTQYF	TGCGCCAGCAGCTCCGGACTAGCGGGGGGGATAGATACGCAGTATTTT
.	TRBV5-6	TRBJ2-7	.	CASSPVDGSIEQYF	TGTGCCAGCAGCCCCGTCGACGGGTCTATTGAGCAGTACTTC
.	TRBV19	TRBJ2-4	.	CASSLDPSEGIQYF	TGTGCCAGTAGTCTTGATCCTTCGGAGGGCATTCAGTACTTC
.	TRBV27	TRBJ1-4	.	CASGGEEKLFF	TGTGCCAGCGGGGGCGAAGAAAAACTGTTTTTT
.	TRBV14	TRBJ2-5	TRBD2	CASSQANSGGASETQYF	TGTGCCAGCAGCCAAGCTAATAGCGGGGGGGCCTCGGAGACCCAGTACTTC
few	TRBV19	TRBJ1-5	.	CASTPTARNQPQHF	TGTGCCAGTACCCCGACTGCTAGGAATCAGCCCCAGCATTTT
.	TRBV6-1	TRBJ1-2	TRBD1	CASSDTGGSASYGYTF	TGTGCCAGCAGTGATACAGGGGGCTCAGCGAGTTATGGCTACACCTTC
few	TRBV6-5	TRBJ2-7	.	CASSSRQDYEQYF	TGTGCCAGCAGTTCTCGGCAGGACTACGAGCAGTACTTC
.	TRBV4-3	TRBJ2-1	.	CASSQADTSNEQFF	TGCGCCAGCAGCCAAGCTGACACTTCCAATGAGCAGTTCTTC
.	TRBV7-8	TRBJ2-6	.	CASSSRTAYSGANVLTF	TGTGCCAGCAGCTCCCGGACAGCTTACTCTGGGGCCAACGTCCTGACTTTC
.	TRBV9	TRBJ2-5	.	CASSPASGQETQYF	TGTGCCAGCAGCCCCGCCAGCGGCCAAGAGACCCAGTACTTC
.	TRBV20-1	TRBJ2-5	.	CSAGTEETQYF	TGCAGTGCTGGAACAGAAGAGACCCAGTACTTC
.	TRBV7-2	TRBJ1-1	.	CASSYSGNTEAFF	TGTGCCAGCAGTTACTCGGGAAACACTGAAGCTTTCTTT
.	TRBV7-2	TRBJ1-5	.	CASSFNGGGRHSNQPQHF	TGTGCCAGCAGCTTCAACGGGGGGGGTCGACATAGCAATCAGCCCCAGCATTTT
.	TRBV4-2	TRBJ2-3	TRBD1	CASSQEGQGADTQYF	TGTGCCAGCAGCCAAGAGGGGCAGGGGGCCGATACGCAGTATTTT
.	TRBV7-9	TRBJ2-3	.	CASSLDQGQDDYTDTQYF	TGTGCCAGCAGCTTAGACCAGGGACAAGATGACTACACAGATACGCAGTATTTT
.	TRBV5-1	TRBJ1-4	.	CASSWEDGEKLFF	TGCGCCAGCAGCTGGGAGGACGGCGAAAAACTGTTTTTT
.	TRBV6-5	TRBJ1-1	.	CASSYGGASTEAFF	TGTGCCAGCAGTTACGGGGGGGCGAGTACTGAAGCTTTCTTT